A selection of T cell receptor beta chains follows, all from one sample in a study of T cell responses to AZD1222 COVID-19 vaccine. The data were produced by immunoSEQ multiplex PCR, yet TCRdb's version contains in-frame clones alone and is incomplete. The repertoire includes 100,000 to 150,000 clones, roughly 90% of them detected once, and more than 1% sits in the top ten. The sample here was peripheral blood, taken 28 days after the second AZD1222 dose. All receptors derive from an adult who received the AZD1222 COVID-19 vaccine. Both conserved end residues are part of each CDR3. Each record gives: D gene, V gene, J gene, clone size, CDR3 protein, CDR3 DNA. The D gene is left open where the match is weak. Size tells how often a clone was seen (once, few, many) or the class of an expanded clone, and some rows leave it out.

D: .; V: TRBV18; J: TRBJ1-2; size: .; CDR3: CASSLNTGTANYGYTF; DNA: TGTGCCAGCTCACTAAACACAGGGACCGCTAACTATGGCTACACCTTC
D: .; V: TRBV3-1/TRBV3-2; J: TRBJ2-2; size: .; CDR3: CASSQVRAPGELFF; DNA: TGTGCCAGCAGCCAAGTCAGGGCACCCGGGGAGCTGTTTTTT
D: .; V: TRBV9; J: TRBJ1-3; size: .; CDR3: CASSVATRPGGNTIYF; DNA: TGTGCCAGCAGCGTAGCTACCCGGCCTGGGGGAAACACCATATATTTT
D: TRBD2; V: TRBV23-1; J: TRBJ2-7; size: .; CDR3: CASSQSGSGHSGRRPYEQYF; DNA: TGCGCCAGCAGTCAATCCGGTTCCGGACATAGCGGGAGACGTCCCTACGAGCAGTACTTC
D: .; V: TRBV18; J: TRBJ2-7; size: .; CDR3: CASSRSSYEQYF; DNA: TGTGCCAGCTCCCGAAGCTCCTACGAGCAGTACTTC
D: .; V: TRBV5-6; J: TRBJ2-5; size: .; CDR3: CASSSDLVGETQYF; DNA: TGTGCCAGCAGCTCGGATCTCGTTGGGGAGACCCAGTACTTC
D: TRBD2; V: TRBV9; J: TRBJ2-2; size: few; CDR3: CASSVSSGSNGELFF; DNA: TGTGCCAGCAGCGTATCTAGCGGGAGTAACGGGGAGCTGTTTTTT
D: .; V: TRBV12-3/TRBV12-4; J: TRBJ1-1; size: .; CDR3: CASSPRGRAEAFF; DNA: TGTGCCAGCAGCCCGAGGGGACGGGCTGAAGCTTTCTTT
D: TRBD2; V: TRBV4-1; J: TRBJ2-1; size: .; CDR3: CASSQDGTSGVYNEQFF; DNA: TGCGCCAGCAGCCAAGATGGAACTAGCGGGGTCTACAATGAGCAGTTCTTC
D: .; V: TRBV13; J: TRBJ2-7; size: .; CDR3: CASSPRGANRAHYEQYF; DNA: TGTGCCAGCAGCCCCCGGGGGGCGAACCGCGCCCACTACGAGCAGTACTTC
D: .; V: TRBV7-9; J: TRBJ1-1; size: .; CDR3: CASSLVSVNTEAFF; DNA: TGTGCCAGCAGCTTAGTGTCCGTGAACACTGAAGCTTTCTTT
D: .; V: TRBV5-1; J: TRBJ1-4; size: .; CDR3: CASSLDGKGNEKLFF; DNA: TGCGCCAGCAGCTTGGACGGGAAGGGTAATGAAAAACTGTTTTTT
D: .; V: TRBV7-3; J: TRBJ1-1; size: once; CDR3: CASSLTGGSNTEAFF; DNA: TGTGCCAGCAGCTTAACGGGCGGTTCGAACACTGAAGCTTTCTTT
D: TRBD1; V: TRBV6-5; J: TRBJ2-7; size: .; CDR3: CASSRGPNSYEQYF; DNA: TGTGCCAGCAGCAGGGGGCCCAACTCCTACGAGCAGTACTTC
D: TRBD2; V: TRBV3-1/TRBV3-2; J: TRBJ2-7; size: .; CDR3: CASSQIAGPSYEQYF; DNA: TGTGCCAGCAGCCAAATAGCGGGACCTTCCTACGAGCAGTACTTC
D: TRBD2; V: TRBV27; J: TRBJ2-1; size: once; CDR3: CASRPTSGRVYNEQFF; DNA: TGTGCCAGCAGGCCGACTAGCGGGAGGGTCTACAATGAGCAGTTCTTC
D: TRBD2; V: TRBV2; J: TRBJ2-3; size: .; CDR3: CASLTSGSRDTQYF; DNA: TGTGCCAGCCTCACTAGCGGGAGCAGGGATACGCAGTATTTT
D: TRBD1; V: TRBV11-3; J: TRBJ1-3; size: .; CDR3: CASSFTGTETGNTIYF; DNA: TGTGCCAGCAGCTTCACCGGGACAGAGACTGGAAACACCATATATTTT
D: .; V: TRBV5-6; J: TRBJ1-2; size: .; CDR3: CASSLGGRSYGYTF; DNA: TGTGCCAGCAGCTTGGGAGGCAGGAGCTATGGCTACACCTTC
D: .; V: TRBV6-5; J: TRBJ1-5; size: .; CDR3: CASRGTSNQPQHF; DNA: TGTGCCAGCCGAGGGACTAGCAATCAGCCCCAGCATTTT
D: TRBD1; V: TRBV27; J: TRBJ1-4; size: once; CDR3: CASSQRGLGEKLFF; DNA: TGTGCCAGCAGTCAAAGGGGGCTAGGCGAAAAACTGTTTTTT
D: TRBD2; V: TRBV2; J: TRBJ2-1; size: .; CDR3: CASSFAGTSGGEQFF; DNA: TGTGCCAGCAGTTTTGCCGGGACTAGTGGCGGTGAGCAGTTCTTC
D: .; V: TRBV27; J: TRBJ1-4; size: .; CDR3: CASSFGGSNEKLFF; DNA: TGTGCCAGCAGTTTCGGAGGTTCTAATGAAAAACTGTTTTTT
D: .; V: TRBV28; J: TRBJ2-7; size: .; CDR3: CASSLRGGSYEQYF; DNA: TGTGCCAGCAGTTTGAGGGGCGGCTCCTACGAGCAGTACTTC
D: TRBD1; V: TRBV27; J: TRBJ2-7; size: .; CDR3: CASSSAGTGVEQYF; DNA: TGTGCCAGCAGTTCCGCCGGGACAGGGGTCGAGCAGTACTTC
D: .; V: TRBV19; J: TRBJ1-1; size: .; CDR3: CASSIVPNTEAFF; DNA: TGTGCCAGTAGTATAGTCCCAAACACTGAAGCTTTCTTT
D: .; V: TRBV5-1; J: TRBJ1-2; size: .; CDR3: CASSWGTYGYTF; DNA: TGCGCCAGCAGCTGGGGGACTTATGGCTACACCTTC
D: .; V: TRBV6-5; J: TRBJ1-1; size: once; CDR3: CASTYADSHTEAFF; DNA: TGTGCCAGCACCTACGCCGACAGCCACACTGAAGCTTTCTTT
D: TRBD2; V: TRBV7-6; J: TRBJ2-7; size: .; CDR3: CASSLAGAGGDYEQYF; DNA: TGTGCCAGCAGCTTAGCGGGGGCGGGAGGGGACTACGAGCAGTACTTC
D: TRBD2; V: TRBV4-2; J: TRBJ2-1; size: medium-sized; CDR3: CASSLGTSGDNEQFF; DNA: TGTGCCAGCAGCCTAGGGACTAGCGGGGACAATGAGCAGTTCTTC
D: .; V: TRBV19; J: TRBJ2-2; size: .; CDR3: CASSVFGRRPGELFF; DNA: TGTGCCAGTAGTGTTTTTGGTAGAAGGCCCGGGGAGCTGTTTTTT
D: .; V: TRBV5-6; J: TRBJ2-7; size: .; CDR3: CASSLRGSYEQYF; DNA: TGTGCCAGCAGCTTGAGGGGGTCCTACGAGCAGTACTTC
D: .; V: TRBV3-1/TRBV3-2; J: TRBJ1-1; size: .; CDR3: CASSLWDRTEAFF; DNA: TGTGCCAGCAGCCTATGGGACCGGACCGAAGCTTTCTTT
D: TRBD1; V: TRBV18; J: TRBJ1-3; size: .; CDR3: CASSPRQGADSGNTIYF; DNA: TGTGCCAGCTCACCACGACAGGGGGCAGACTCTGGAAACACCATATATTTT
D: .; V: TRBV11-2; J: TRBJ1-6; size: .; CDR3: CASSLRLQGRRSPLHF; DNA: TGTGCCAGCAGCTTAAGGTTACAGGGCAGGCGGTCACCCCTCCACTTT
D: .; V: TRBV5-6; J: TRBJ2-7; size: .; CDR3: CASSPGTITAAEQYF; DNA: TGTGCCAGCAGCCCCGGGACAATTACTGCTGCCGAGCAGTACTTC
D: TRBD2; V: TRBV7-9; J: TRBJ2-3; size: .; CDR3: CASSLADGGRAADTQYF; DNA: TGTGCCAGCAGCTTAGCTGACGGCGGGAGAGCAGCAGATACGCAGTATTTT
D: .; V: TRBV2; J: TRBJ1-5; size: .; CDR3: CASSETDLYQPQHF; DNA: TGTGCCAGCAGTGAAACGGACCTATATCAGCCCCAGCATTTT
D: .; V: TRBV30; J: TRBJ1-1; size: .; CDR3: CAWGGYGNAFF; DNA: TGTGCCTGGGGGGGGTATGGGAACGCTTTCTTT
D: .; V: TRBV27; J: TRBJ1-6; size: .; CDR3: CASSFIQGKYNSPLHF; DNA: TGTGCCAGCAGTTTCATACAGGGCAAATATAATTCACCCCTCCACTTT
D: .; V: TRBV7-2; J: TRBJ2-7; size: .; CDR3: CASGLLSYEQYF; DNA: TGTGCCAGTGGACTCCTCTCCTACGAGCAGTACTTC
D: .; V: TRBV9; J: TRBJ2-1; size: .; CDR3: CASSALAGNEQFF; DNA: TGTGCCAGCAGCGCCTTAGCTGGCAATGAGCAGTTCTTC
D: .; V: TRBV4-2; J: TRBJ1-2; size: .; CDR3: CASSQGMVSYGYTF; DNA: TGTGCCAGCAGCCAAGGGATGGTCAGCTATGGCTACACCTTC
D: .; V: TRBV7-9; J: TRBJ2-7; size: .; CDR3: CASMAINEQYF; DNA: TGTGCCAGCATGGCGATCAACGAGCAGTACTTC
D: TRBD1; V: TRBV28; J: TRBJ1-2; size: .; CDR3: CASIAQGDINYGYTF; DNA: TGTGCCAGCATTGCGCAGGGGGACATTAACTATGGCTACACCTTC
D: .; V: TRBV5-3; J: TRBJ1-6; size: .; CDR3: CARSPPGPQRSF; DNA: TGTGCCAGAAGCCCACCCGGGCCCCAGAGATCTTTT